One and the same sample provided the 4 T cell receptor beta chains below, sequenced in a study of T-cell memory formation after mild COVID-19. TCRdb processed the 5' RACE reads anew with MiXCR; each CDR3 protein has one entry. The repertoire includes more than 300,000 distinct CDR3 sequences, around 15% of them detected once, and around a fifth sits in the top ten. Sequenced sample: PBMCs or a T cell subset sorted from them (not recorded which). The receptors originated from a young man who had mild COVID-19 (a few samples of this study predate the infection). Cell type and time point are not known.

The DNA for the CDR3 is TGCAGTGCTGGGCCGGGGCAGGGGACACGCTATGGCTACACCTTC. It is translated as CSAGPGQGTRYGYTF. This chain connects TRBV20-1 to TRBJ1-2; tentative D call: TRBD1 (6 bases). Germline CDR1 and CDR2: DFQATT and SNEGSKA (reference sequence). This CDR3 has 15 residues. V lost 5 bases and J lost 4, with 20 bases in between.

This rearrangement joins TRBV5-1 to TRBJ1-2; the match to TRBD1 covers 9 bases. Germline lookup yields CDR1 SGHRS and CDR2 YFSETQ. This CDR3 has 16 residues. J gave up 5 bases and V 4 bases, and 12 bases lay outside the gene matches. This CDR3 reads CASSPGGTGNRYGYTF. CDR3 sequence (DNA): TGCGCCAGCAGCCCCGGAGGGACAGGGAATAGGTATGGCTACACCTTC.

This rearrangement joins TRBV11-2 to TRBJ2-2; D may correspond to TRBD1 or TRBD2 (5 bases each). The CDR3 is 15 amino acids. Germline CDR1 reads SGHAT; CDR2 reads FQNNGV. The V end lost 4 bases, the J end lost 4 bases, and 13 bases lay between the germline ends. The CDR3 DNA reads TGTGCCAGCAGCTCGGGCAGGGCGGGCACCGGGGAGCTGTTTTTT. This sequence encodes CASSSGRAGTGELFF.

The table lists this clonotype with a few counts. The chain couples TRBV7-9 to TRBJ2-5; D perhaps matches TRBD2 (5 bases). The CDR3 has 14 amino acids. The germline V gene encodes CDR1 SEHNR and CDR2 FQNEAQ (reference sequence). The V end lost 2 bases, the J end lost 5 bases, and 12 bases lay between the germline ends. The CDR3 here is CASSLSGIAETQYF. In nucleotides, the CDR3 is TGTGCCAGCAGCTTATCGGGGATCGCGGAGACCCAGTACTTC.